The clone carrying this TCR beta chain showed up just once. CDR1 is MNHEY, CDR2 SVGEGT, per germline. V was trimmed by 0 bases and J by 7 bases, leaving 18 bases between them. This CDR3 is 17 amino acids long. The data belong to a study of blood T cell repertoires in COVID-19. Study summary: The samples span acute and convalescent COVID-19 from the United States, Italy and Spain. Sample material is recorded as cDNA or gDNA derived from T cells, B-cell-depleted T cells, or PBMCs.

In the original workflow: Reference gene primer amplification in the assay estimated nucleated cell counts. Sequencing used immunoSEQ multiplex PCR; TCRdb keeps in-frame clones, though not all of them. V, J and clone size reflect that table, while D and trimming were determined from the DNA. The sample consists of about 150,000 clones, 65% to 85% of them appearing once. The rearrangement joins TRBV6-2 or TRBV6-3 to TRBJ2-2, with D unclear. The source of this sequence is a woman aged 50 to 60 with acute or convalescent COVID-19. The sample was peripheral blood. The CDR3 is CASSYSYVVSSGGELFF. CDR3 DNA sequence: TGTGCCAGCAGTTACTCTTATGTAGTTTCTTCAGGCGGGGAGCTGTTTTTT.